Listed below are T cell receptor beta chains from one sample, sequenced in a study of cytomegalovirus exposure and HLA in healthy donors. Libraries were prepared by immunoSEQ multiplex PCR; TCRdb keeps only in-frame clonotypes and omits some of them. The sample shows under 200,000 clones, roughly 90% of them seen only once. The sample was PBMCs. The receptors were gathered from a woman under 30 in good health and CMV-seronegative. Each CDR3 is given with its conserved first and last residue. Fields, in order: D gene, V gene, J gene, CDR3 DNA, CDR3 protein. D genes are given only for firm matches.

d_call: TRBD1; v_call: TRBV29-1; j_call: TRBJ2-7; cdr3_nt: TGCAGCGTTGTAAGGCCAGGGGGAGAGCAGTACTTC; cdr3_aa: CSVVRPGGEQYF
d_call: TRBD2; v_call: TRBV29-1; j_call: TRBJ2-1; cdr3_nt: TGCAGCGCCCCGGGACTAGCGGGGTTCGAGCAGTTCTTC; cdr3_aa: CSAPGLAGFEQFF
d_call: TRBD1; v_call: TRBV15; j_call: TRBJ2-1; cdr3_nt: TGTGCCACCACATCCGACCAGGGGGCGAACGACAATGAGCAGTTCTTC; cdr3_aa: CATTSDQGANDNEQFF
d_call: -; v_call: TRBV18; j_call: TRBJ2-3; cdr3_nt: TGTGCCAGCTCACCGGGGGGGGCCTCCACAGATACGCAGTATTTT; cdr3_aa: CASSPGGASTDTQYF
d_call: TRBD2; v_call: TRBV5-1; j_call: TRBJ2-7; cdr3_nt: TGCGCCAGCGCCTGGACTAGCGCCTCCTACGAGCAGTACTTC; cdr3_aa: CASAWTSASYEQYF
d_call: TRBD2; v_call: TRBV7-9; j_call: TRBJ2-3; cdr3_nt: TGTGCCAGCAGGGGCCTAGCGGGAGAGGGGACAGATACGCAGTATTTT; cdr3_aa: CASRGLAGEGTDTQYF
d_call: -; v_call: TRBV18; j_call: TRBJ1-1; cdr3_nt: TGTGCCAGCTCACCCCAGTGGAACACTGAAGCTTTCTTT; cdr3_aa: CASSPQWNTEAFF
d_call: -; v_call: TRBV7-6; j_call: TRBJ2-7; cdr3_nt: TGTGCCAGCAGCCCCAGGACAGCAGCCTACGAGCAGTACTTC; cdr3_aa: CASSPRTAAYEQYF
d_call: TRBD1; v_call: TRBV4-1; j_call: TRBJ1-2; cdr3_nt: TGCGCCAGCAGCCTTACACCGCTACAAGCCCGACAGGGATATTACGGCTACACCTTC; cdr3_aa: CASSLTPLQARQGYYGYTF
d_call: TRBD2; v_call: TRBV18; j_call: TRBJ2-3; cdr3_nt: TGTGCCAGCTCCACTACGGGAGGACGGGCGGCAGATACGCAGTATTTT; cdr3_aa: CASSTTGGRAADTQYF
d_call: -; v_call: TRBV2; j_call: TRBJ1-1; cdr3_nt: TGTGCCAGCAGCCCGGGGGGCTACACTGAAGCTTTCTTT; cdr3_aa: CASSPGGYTEAFF
d_call: -; v_call: TRBV6-5; j_call: TRBJ2-5; cdr3_nt: TGTGCCAGCAGTTACTCGTCAGGGAAGGAGACCCAGTACTTC; cdr3_aa: CASSYSSGKETQYF
d_call: TRBD2; v_call: TRBV6-5; j_call: TRBJ2-3; cdr3_nt: TGTGCCAGCAGCCTAGCGGGAGGGCCGGGGGATACGCAGTATTTT; cdr3_aa: CASSLAGGPGDTQYF
d_call: TRBD2; v_call: TRBV7-2; j_call: TRBJ2-7; cdr3_nt: TGTGCCAGCAGCTCACGGGGGGAAACCTACGAGCAGTACTTC; cdr3_aa: CASSSRGETYEQYF
d_call: -; v_call: TRBV19; j_call: TRBJ1-1; cdr3_nt: TGTGCCGTTGGGGGCAGTATGAACACTGAAGCTTTCTTT; cdr3_aa: CAVGGSMNTEAFF
d_call: TRBD2; v_call: TRBV4-3; j_call: TRBJ2-5; cdr3_nt: TGCGCCAGCAGCCTAGCGGGAGTCCAAGAGACCCAGTACTTC; cdr3_aa: CASSLAGVQETQYF
d_call: -; v_call: TRBV18; j_call: TRBJ2-3; cdr3_nt: TGTGCCAGCTCCCCCAGCGGGCGCACAGATACGCAGTATTTT; cdr3_aa: CASSPSGRTDTQYF
d_call: TRBD2; v_call: TRBV9; j_call: TRBJ2-1; cdr3_nt: TGTGCCAGCAGCGAAGGACTAGCGGGAGCCGAGCAGTTCTTC; cdr3_aa: CASSEGLAGAEQFF
d_call: TRBD2; v_call: TRBV5-4; j_call: TRBJ2-1; cdr3_nt: TGTGCCAGCAGCTTGGCCCAGCGGGGGGTAAGACATGAGCAGTTCTTC; cdr3_aa: CASSLAQRGVRHEQFF
d_call: -; v_call: TRBV15; j_call: TRBJ2-5; cdr3_nt: TGTGCCACCAGCAGAGATCAGCAGGGCCGGTTAGGCCAGTACTTC; cdr3_aa: CATSRDQQGRLGQYF
d_call: -; v_call: TRBV13; j_call: TRBJ2-7; cdr3_nt: TGTGCCAGCAGCTTAGATTGGGGGGAAACGTACGAGCAGTACTTC; cdr3_aa: CASSLDWGETYEQYF
d_call: -; v_call: TRBV6-5; j_call: TRBJ2-1; cdr3_nt: TGTGCCAGCAGCTTTAGCGGAAGCTCCTACAATGAGCAGTTCTTC; cdr3_aa: CASSFSGSSYNEQFF
d_call: TRBD1; v_call: TRBV7-9; j_call: TRBJ2-3; cdr3_nt: TGTGCCAGCAGCTCTGGGACAGGGGCCACAGATACGCAGTATTTT; cdr3_aa: CASSSGTGATDTQYF
d_call: -; v_call: TRBV5-6; j_call: TRBJ1-1; cdr3_nt: TGTGCCAGCAGCCCAAGATCGACAGTAGCCACTGAAGCTTTCTTT; cdr3_aa: CASSPRSTVATEAFF
d_call: -; v_call: TRBV5-6; j_call: TRBJ2-4; cdr3_nt: TGTGCCAGCAGCTTTTCGACAATAAACATTCAGTACTTC; cdr3_aa: CASSFSTINIQYF
d_call: TRBD1; v_call: TRBV10-3; j_call: TRBJ2-7; cdr3_nt: TGTGCCATCAGTGAGGGACAGGGATTGGGGGAGCAGTACTTC; cdr3_aa: CAISEGQGLGEQYF